Listed here are 30 T cell receptor beta chains from one sample, sequenced in a study of blood T cell repertoires in COVID-19. TCRdb keeps only in-frame clones here, not all; method: immunoSEQ multiplex PCR. This sample has about 220,000 clones, with about 80% found just once. The specimen was peripheral blood. These receptors all stem from a woman under 40 who had recovered from COVID-19.

This sequence joins TRBV5-1 and TRBJ1-2, with 8 bases identical to TRBD1. Germline V gives CDR1 SGHRS, CDR2 YFSETQ. The ends lost 2 bases at V and 6 bases at J; junction bases unmatched: 6. The CDR3 runs 14 residues. CDR3 bases: TGCGCCAGCAGCTTAGGGGACAGGTATAATGGCTACACCTTC. As protein: CASSLGDRYNGYTF.

The genes are TRBV13 and TRBJ2-7; TRBD1 matches at 7 bases. Germline V gene sequence: CDR1 PRHDT, CDR2 FYEKMQ (reference sequence). Trimming at V came to 8 bases and at J to 1 base, leaving 14 bases not matched to a gene. The CDR3 consists of 16 residues. The DNA for the CDR3 is TGTGCCAGCGTACTACGACAGGGTCGAGGTTCCTACGAGCAGTACTTC. Protein sequence: CASVLRQGRGSYEQYF. The full variable domain, in which reference TRBV13 and TRBJ2-7 provide the parts outside the CDR3, is AAGVIQSPRHLIKEKRETATLKCYPIPRHDTVYWYQQGPGQDPQFLISFYEKMQSDKGSIPDRFSAQQFSDYHSELNMSSLELGDSALYFCASVLRQGRGSYEQYFGPGTRLTVT.

The rearrangement uses TRBV24-1 and TRBJ2-7; 10 bases fit TRBD1. CDR3 length: 16 residues. Germline V gene lookup returns CDR1 KGHDR and CDR2 SFDVKD. J gave up 2 bases and V 10 bases, and 13 bases lay outside the gene matches. CDR3 region: CATEGQGRRVPYEQYF. Written as DNA, the CDR3 is TGTGCCACGGAGGGACAGGGGCGAAGAGTCCCCTACGAGCAGTACTTC.

A word on this clone: One junction end does not reproduce the germline sequence, and a read error may be involved. The same CDR3 can be traced to other DNA sequences in this sample. V is TRBV6-5 and J is TRBJ1-3; D remains unclear. Germline V lookup: CDR1 MNHEY, CDR2 SVGAGI. The CDR3 loop spans 12 amino acids. The CDR3 loop is CASRGAGNTIYF. The CDR3 DNA follows: TGTGCCAGCAGAGGAGCTGGGAACACCATATATTTT.

The chain recombines TRBV10-1 with TRBJ2-1; possibly TRBD2 for D (6 bases). CDR3 length equals 12 residues. CDR1 and CDR2 from the germline V gene are WNHNN and SYGVQD (reference sequence). The ends were cut back, 8 bases at V and 13 bases at J, with 18 bases in the middle. CDR3 in amino acids: CASGSDSGLQFF. CDR3 nucleotides: TGCGCCAGCGGATCGGACTCGGGACTTCAGTTCTTC.

This clone was picked up one time. DNA of the CDR3: TGTGCCTGGAGTGATCAGGTGTATGGCTACACCTTC. Translating gives CAWSDQVYGYTF. The V call is TRBV30, the J call TRBJ1-2; no clear D gene. The germline CDR1 and CDR2 sequences are GTSNPN and SVGIG (reference sequence). This CDR3 contains 12 residues. V was clipped by 1 base and J by 5 bases, with 8 bases between them.

The chain recombines TRBV27 with TRBJ2-3, with TRBD2 identical over 12 bases. Germline V gene data show CDR1 as MNHEY and CDR2 as SMNVEV (reference sequence). This CDR3 contains 18 residues. V was pared by 1 base and J by 2 bases, with 7 bases of the junction left unmatched. DNA for the CDR3: TGTGCCAGCAGTTTATTACCGACTAGCGGGAGAAACACAGATACGCAGTATTTT. The encoded protein is CASSLLPTSGRNTDTQYF.

This clone showed up just once. This rearrangement joins TRBV28 to TRBJ2-7; TRBD2 matches 11 bases. Germline V gene lookup returns CDR1 MDHEN and CDR2 SYDVKM. The CDR3 covers 13 residues. Trimming cost V 7 bases and J 7 bases; bases outside gene matches: 6. The CDR3 spells CASIAGGPGEQYF. CDR3 bases: TGTGCCAGCATAGCGGGAGGGCCGGGTGAGCAGTACTTC.

J is TRBJ1-6 and V is TRBV7-9, with TRBD1 identical over 9 bases. The CDR3 is 18 amino acids. Germline V gene sequence: CDR1 SEHNR, CDR2 FQNEAQ (reference sequence). Losses at the gene ends were 4 bases for V and 10 bases for J; bases not matched to a gene: 17. CDR3 in amino acids: CASSSPLTGGDLKSPLHF. CDR3 in DNA: TGTGCCAGCAGCTCACCGTTGACAGGGGGAGATTTAAAATCACCCCTCCACTTT.

V is TRBV30 and J is TRBJ1-4, with D unclear. V was cut by 0 bases and J by 4 bases, with 12 bases left in between. The CDR3 loop spans 15 amino acids. Looked up from germline, CDR1 is GTSNPN and CDR2 is SVGIG (reference sequence). The CDR3 DNA is TGTGCCTGGAGTGTCGGGTCTGTACTTAATGAAAAACTGTTTTTT. It translates to CAWSVGSVLNEKLFF.

The V call is TRBV19, the J call TRBJ2-1, with 12 positions matching TRBD2. This CDR3 comprises 16 residues. The V gene's germline CDR1 is LNHDA and CDR2 SQIVND (reference sequence). Germline trimming cut 4 bases from V and 4 bases from J; bases unmatched to any gene: 5. CDR3 sequence (DNA): TGTGCCAGTAGTACGCTAGCGGGAGGGCCATACAATGAGCAGTTCTTC. Its protein is CASSTLAGGPYNEQFF.

As concerns this clone: This specimen includes other DNA sequences encoding the same CDR3. This chain joins TRBV18 and TRBJ2-7; 7 bases fit TRBD1. Germline CDR1 is KGHSH and CDR2 is LQKENI. The CDR3 totals 14 residues. J gave up 2 bases and V 6 bases, and 7 bases lay outside the gene matches. As DNA, the CDR3 is TGTGCCAGCTCCCCCGGACAGGAGGCCTACGAGCAGTACTTC. It encodes CASSPGQEAYEQYF.

V gene TRBV3-1 (or the pseudogene TRBV3-2) combines with J gene TRBJ1-6; D is possibly TRBD1 (6 bases). The germline V and J ends were trimmed by 4 bases and 5 bases, with 6 bases remaining between them. Germline CDR1 is LGHDT and CDR2 is YNNKEL (reference sequence). This CDR3 has 13 amino acids. CDR3 coding DNA: TGTGCCAGCAGCCGACAGGATAATTCACCCCTCCACTTT. It yields the protein CASSRQDNSPLHF.

A few counts support this clone. The chain joins TRBV9 to TRBJ2-5, with 10 bases that match TRBD1. The germline gives CDR1 SGDLS, CDR2 YYNGEE. The CDR3 has 15 amino acids. V lost 3 bases to trimming and J lost 4 bases; unmatched junction nucleotides: 6. The CDR3 DNA sequence: TGTGCCAGCAGCGCCAGGACAGGGGGTCGAGAGACCCAGTACTTC. Its protein product is CASSARTGGRETQYF.

This chain uses TRBV30 with TRBJ1-5; 9 nucleotides line up with TRBD1. The germline gives CDR1 GTSNPN, CDR2 SVGIG (reference sequence). The CDR3 runs to 13 residues. V lost 5 bases, J lost 4 bases, and 3 bases stayed unmatched. The CDR3 sequence: CAWDRGWNQPQHF. The DNA for the CDR3 is TGTGCCTGGGACAGGGGGTGGAATCAGCCCCAGCATTTT.

The chain uses TRBV6-5 and TRBJ2-7; 12 bases align to TRBD2. V lost 2 bases and J lost 7; bases outside the gene matches: 6. From germline, CDR1 is MNHEY and CDR2 SVGAGI. This CDR3 is built from 15 residues. CDR3 coding DNA: TGTGCCAGCAGTTACGGGACTAGCGGGCATCGTGAGCAGTACTTC. The encoded protein is CASSYGTSGHREQYF.

This clone was found a few times. The chain has TRBV6-5 and TRBJ2-7, with 7 bases fitting TRBD1. From germline, CDR1 is MNHEY and CDR2 SVGAGI. With 6 bases clipped from V and 0 bases from J, the junction kept 5 bases outside the gene matches. This CDR3 comprises 14 residues. The CDR3 loop is CASRRGQNSYEQYF. CDR3 coding DNA: TGTGCCAGCAGGAGGGGACAGAACTCCTACGAGCAGTACTTC.

The genes are TRBV29-1 and TRBJ2-1, with 12 bases fitting TRBD2. The germline V gene has CDR1 SQVTM and CDR2 ANQGSEA. The CDR3 runs 14 residues. V lost 7 bases to trimming and J lost 8 bases; unmatched junction nucleotides: 9. CDR3 region: CSGRYLAGGDEQFF. The CDR3, as DNA: TGCAGCGGACGATATCTAGCGGGAGGGGATGAGCAGTTCTTC.

J is TRBJ2-5 and V is TRBV11-3; no reliable D call. Looked up from germline, CDR1 is SGHNT and CDR2 is YENEEA. The CDR3 covers 14 residues. V was clipped by 1 base and J by 0 bases, with 6 bases between them. The CDR3 DNA is TGTGCCAGCAGCTTAGGTCCAAACCAAGAGACCCAGTACTTC. This sequence encodes CASSLGPNQETQYF.

The chain links TRBV19 to TRBJ2-5; the match to TRBD2 covers 10 bases. Germline CDR1 reads LNHDA; CDR2 reads SQIVND (reference sequence). Germline trimming cut 3 bases from V and 3 bases from J; bases unmatched to any gene: 4. The CDR3 consists of 15 residues. This chain's CDR3 is CASSIRGTSEETQYF. The CDR3 DNA reads as TGTGCCAGTAGTATTAGGGGGACTAGCGAAGAGACCCAGTACTTC.

The chain has TRBV19 and TRBJ1-2; D is perhaps TRBD1 (5 bases). The CDR3 is 12 residues long. Trimming left V 5 bases short and J 6 bases short, with 10 bases between. The germline gives CDR1 LNHDA, CDR2 SQIVND (reference sequence). DNA of the CDR3: TGTGCCAGTAGTTTTGTAGGGGATGGCTACACCTTC. It yields the protein CASSFVGDGYTF. Looking up the rest from reference TRBV19 and TRBJ1-2 gives the full variable domain: DGGITQSPKYLFRKEGQNVTLSCEQNLNHDAMYWYRQDPGQGLRLIYYSQIVNDFQKGDIAEGYSVSREKKESFPLTVTSAQKNPTAFYLCASSFVGDGYTFGSGTRLTVV.

The rearrangement links TRBV28 to TRBJ2-1, with 9 bases that match TRBD2. Trimming took 2 bases from V and 4 from J; bases not matched to a gene: 6. Per germline, CDR1 MDHEN and CDR2 SYDVKM. This CDR3 is 16 amino acids long. The CDR3 is CASSLVGTSRYNEQFF. Written as DNA, the CDR3 is TGTGCCAGCAGTTTAGTCGGGACTAGCCGATACAATGAGCAGTTCTTC.

The V gene is TRBV4-1, the J gene TRBJ1-5, with a possible D match to TRBD1 (5 bases). CDR3 size: 15 residues. CDR1 and CDR2 (germline): MGHRA, YSYEKL. The ends were cut back, 5 bases at V and 4 bases at J, with 15 bases in the middle. In DNA form, the CDR3 reads TGCGCCAGCAGCTCGGGCAGGGCTTCTAATCAGCCCCAGCATTTT. Protein sequence: CASSSGRASNQPQHF.

The rearrangement uses TRBV7-2 and TRBJ2-7, with 7 positions matching TRBD1. The CDR3 has 13 residues. Losses at the gene ends were 3 bases for V and 6 bases for J; bases not matched to a gene: 5. CDR1 and CDR2 (germline): SGHTA, FQGNSA. In DNA form, the CDR3 reads TGTGCCAGCAGCTTCAGTGGGACAGTCGAGCAGTACTTC. Translating gives CASSFSGTVEQYF. The complete variable domain, with remaining parts taken from reference TRBV7-2 and TRBJ2-7, reads GAGVSQSPSNKVTEKGKDVELRCDPISGHTALYWYRQSLGQGLEFLIYFQGNSAPDKSGLPSDRFSAERTGGSVSTLTIQRTQQEDSAVYLCASSFSGTVEQYFGPGTRLTVT.

This clone was detected only once. This rearrangement joins TRBV15 to TRBJ2-1, with 13 bases matching TRBD2. V lost 1 base, J lost 8 bases, and 8 bases stayed unmatched. The CDR3 loop spans 17 amino acids. The germline gives CDR1 LNHNV, CDR2 YYDKDF (reference sequence). In DNA form, the CDR3 reads TGTGCCACCAGCAGAGGACTAGCGGGAGGAAGAAGCGATGAGCAGTTCTTC. This sequence encodes CATSRGLAGGRSDEQFF.

This chain uses TRBV28 with TRBJ2-1; 13 nucleotides match TRBD2. After removal of 5 bases from V and 6 bases from J, the junction contained 7 bases not matched to a gene. CDR1 and CDR2 from the germline V gene are MDHEN and SYDVKM. The CDR3 contains 16 residues. CDR3: CASSPLGLAGANEQFF. In DNA form, the CDR3 reads TGTGCCAGCAGTCCCCTCGGACTAGCGGGAGCCAATGAGCAGTTCTTC.

This clone was observed a few times. This chain joins TRBV2 and TRBJ1-3; D is undetermined. This CDR3 is 12 amino acids long. The V and J ends lost 6 bases and 3 bases respectively, with 6 bases between them. CDR1 and CDR2 from the germline V gene are SNHLY and FYNNEI. The CDR3 loop is CASRADGNTIYF. CDR3 in DNA: TGTGCCAGCAGGGCGGATGGAAACACCATATATTTT.

The chain is built from TRBV5-4 and TRBJ2-4; perhaps TRBD2 as D (6 bases). The germline V gene encodes CDR1 SGHNT and CDR2 YYREEE (reference sequence). The V gene lost 4 bases and the J gene lost 0 bases, with 11 bases spanning the gap. The CDR3 runs 15 residues. The DNA for the CDR3 is TGTGCCAGCAGCAACATGGGACTAGCCAAAAACATTCAGTACTTC. Amino acid sequence: CASSNMGLAKNIQYF.

CDR3 region: CAWSIQTTYEQYF. The CDR3 DNA reads as TGTGCCTGGAGTATACAGACCACCTACGAGCAGTACTTC. V usage is TRBV30 and J usage is TRBJ2-7, with D unresolved. V dropped 2 bases and J dropped 2 bases, with 10 bases sitting between them. Germline V CDR1 and CDR2: GTSNPN, SVGIG (reference sequence). This CDR3 is 13 amino acids long.

This clone occurred once. The CDR3 sequence: CASSLAPPEGEQYF. In nucleotides, the CDR3 is TGCGCCAGCAGCTTGGCCCCACCTGAGGGAGAGCAGTACTTC. The rearrangement joins TRBV5-1 to TRBJ2-7; D might be TRBD2 (5 bases). CDR1 and CDR2 from the germline V gene are SGHRS and YFSETQ. The CDR3 spans 14 residues. With 0 bases removed from V and 7 bases from J, the gap between germline ends came to 14 bases.